What follows are 29 T cell receptor beta chains derived from one specimen sequenced in a study of T cells expressing NK-cell markers. No DNA is given; TCRdb re-called the 5' RACE reads and lists each CDR3 protein once. The sample data list about 160,000 distinct CDR3 sequences. Sequencing was carried out using blood T cells: a sorted CD56 or NKG2C T cell subset, CD4+ or CD8+ T cells, or bulk PBMC T cells (not recorded which). The receptors originated from a man aged 18-75 years in good health.

The chain couples TRBV29-1 to TRBJ1-2; no DNA is available, so the TRBD1 call from TCRdb remains unchecked. Germline CDR1 and CDR2: SQVTM and ANQGSEA. The CDR3 loop spans 16 amino acids. CDR3 region: CSVEDHIRGYIYGYTF.

The V gene is TRBV7-9, the J gene TRBJ2-7. Germline V lookup: CDR1 SEHNR, CDR2 FQNEAQ (reference sequence). CDR3 length: 15 amino acids. The CDR3 loop is CASSLGIAEKYEQYF. The entire variable domain, with the rest obtained from reference TRBV7-9 and TRBJ2-7, is as follows: DTGVSQNPRHKITKRGQNVTFRCDPISEHNRLYWYRQTLGQGPEFLTYFQNEAQLEKSRLLSDRFSAERPKGSFSTLEIQRTEQGDSAMYLCASSLGIAEKYEQYFGPGTRLTVT.

CDR3 sequence: CASSERRRGEQVTDTQYF. V and J are TRBV6-1 and TRBJ2-3; the D call from TCRdb, TRBD2, cannot be confirmed without DNA. Germline CDR1 is MNHNS and CDR2 is SASEGT. This CDR3 is 18 amino acids long.

The genes are TRBV7-9 and TRBJ2-5. The CDR3 sequence is 17 residues long. Germline V lookup: CDR1 SEHNR, CDR2 FQNEAQ (reference sequence). The CDR3 sequence is CASSFFGVRVIEETQYF.

The V and J genes are TRBV27 and TRBJ1-1; absent DNA, TCRdb's TRBD1 call cannot be checked. The CDR3 runs to 14 residues. Germline V gives CDR1 MNHEY, CDR2 SMNVEV (reference sequence). This chain's CDR3 is CASGAGGGGTEAFF.

The rearrangement links TRBV6-2 or TRBV6-3 to TRBJ2-1. The CDR3 runs to 13 residues. Germline loops: CDR1 MNHEY, CDR2 SVGEGT. The CDR3 reads CASSYLSYNEQFF.

This chain uses TRBV27 with TRBJ2-1; TCRdb designates TRBD2, a call that cannot be tested without DNA. Looked up from germline, CDR1 is MNHEY and CDR2 is SMNVEV (reference sequence). The CDR3 consists of 14 residues. The CDR3: CASTGTSGGNEQFF.

This sequence joins TRBV19 and TRBJ2-1; TCRdb returns TRBD1, unconfirmable since there is no DNA. The germline CDR1 and CDR2 sequences are LNHDA and SQIVND (reference sequence). There are 15 residues in the CDR3. The chain's CDR3 is CASSILFGTRNEQFF.

V usage is TRBV7-2 and J usage is TRBJ2-3; TCRdb's D call of TRBD1 is untestable without DNA. The CDR3 has 13 amino acids. Germline V gives CDR1 SGHTA, CDR2 FQGNSA. CDR3 loop: CASQTGPLDTQYF.

The genes are TRBV20-1 and TRBJ2-7; no DNA is available, so the TRBD1 call from TCRdb remains unchecked. This CDR3 has 14 amino acids. Germline V CDR1 and CDR2: DFQATT, SNEGSKA (reference sequence). CDR3: CSAGTGGVSYEQYF.

The gene calls are TRBV7-8 and TRBJ2-2; the TCRdb call, TRBD1, lacks DNA for checking. The CDR3 is made up of 14 amino acids. The germline V gene has CDR1 SGHVS and CDR2 FQNEAQ. CDR3 amino acids: CASNPDGYTGELFF. Looking up the rest from reference TRBV7-8 and TRBJ2-2 gives the full variable domain: GAGVSQSPRYKVAKRGQDVALRCDPISGHVSLFWYQQALGQGPEFLTYFQNEAQLDKSGLPSDRFFAERPEGSVSTLKIQRTQQEDSAVYLCASNPDGYTGELFFGEGSRLTVL.

CDR3 amino acids: CASSFGKGSPLHF. The rearrangement uses TRBV12-3 or TRBV12-4 and TRBJ1-6; the D gene TCRdb calls, TRBD1, cannot be checked with no DNA. CDR3 length: 13 amino acids.

This chain joins TRBV6-5 and TRBJ2-7; TCRdb gives TRBD1 as the D gene, but with no DNA this cannot be confirmed. The CDR3 has 13 amino acids. Germline loops: CDR1 MNHEY, CDR2 SVGAGI. The CDR3 loop reads CASSYGGGSEQYF.

The rearrangement joins TRBV27 to TRBJ2-7; no DNA is available, so the TRBD2 call from TCRdb remains unchecked. The CDR3 extends over 15 amino acids. Germline V CDR1 and CDR2: MNHEY, SMNVEV (reference sequence). The CDR3 sequence: CASSVSSGGAYEQYF.

The V call is TRBV12-3 or TRBV12-4, the J call TRBJ2-1. The CDR3 is 13 residues long. CDR3 in amino acids: CASSPKLANEQFF.

CDR3 in amino acids: CASSPPLPSTDLDTQYF. V usage is TRBV18 and J usage is TRBJ2-3; TCRdb indicates TRBD1, and absent DNA this call remains unverified. CDR3 length: 17 amino acids. Germline V lookup: CDR1 KGHSH, CDR2 LQKENI.

J is TRBJ1-2 and V is TRBV12-3 or TRBV12-4; TCRdb's D call of TRBD1 is untestable without DNA. The CDR3 runs 15 residues. Here the CDR3 reads CASSLARQGSYGYTF.

This chain joins TRBV6-5 and TRBJ1-1; TCRdb proposes TRBD1, but this gene call is untestable without DNA. Germline lookup yields CDR1 MNHEY and CDR2 SVGAGI. This CDR3 is 19 amino acids long. The CDR3 sequence is CASSYFGMGRISMNTEAFF.

The chain's CDR3 is CASTPLAGDHYNEQFF. The V gene is TRBV6-5, the J gene TRBJ2-1; TCRdb designates TRBD1, a call that cannot be tested without DNA. The length of the CDR3 is 16 residues. Germline V CDR1 and CDR2: MNHEY, SVGAGI.

The rearrangement links TRBV27 to TRBJ1-6; TCRdb's D call, TRBD1, is unchecked because there is no DNA. The CDR3 extends over 14 amino acids. CDR1 is MNHEY, CDR2 SMNVEV, per germline (reference sequence). CDR3 region: CASGWTGGTREVHF.

V usage is TRBV9 and J usage is TRBJ2-7; TCRdb returns TRBD1, unconfirmable since there is no DNA. This CDR3 comprises 16 residues. From germline, CDR1 is SGDLS and CDR2 YYNGEE. The CDR3: CASSVGQGAPFYEQYF.

The chain couples TRBV3-1 to TRBJ2-2; TCRdb designates TRBD1, a call that cannot be tested without DNA. The length of the CDR3 is 15 residues. CDR1 LGHDT and CDR2 YNNKEL come from the germline V gene (reference sequence). The CDR3 here is CASSQGGRGTGELFF.

V and J are TRBV28 and TRBJ2-1; the TRBD2 assignment by TCRdb is unverifiable without DNA. The CDR3 is made up of 16 amino acids. Germline loops: CDR1 MDHEN, CDR2 SYDVKM. The CDR3 spells CASSPVAGRSYNEQFF.

V is TRBV11-3 and J is TRBJ2-7; the D gene TCRdb calls, TRBD1, cannot be checked with no DNA. CDR3 length: 16 residues. Germline V gives CDR1 SGHNT, CDR2 YENEEA. The CDR3 sequence: CASSLTNRGYRDEQYF.

This sequence joins TRBV28 and TRBJ1-2. This CDR3 comprises 14 residues. CDR1 is MDHEN and CDR2 is SYDVKM in the germline V gene. The CDR3 here is CASSVLASPLGYTF.

The rearrangement links TRBV12-3 or TRBV12-4 to TRBJ1-5; TCRdb outputs TRBD1, but without DNA this stays unchecked. CDR3 length equals 14 residues. The CDR3 sequence is CASATGTYNQPQHF.

This chain connects TRBV20-1 to TRBJ2-2; the TRBD2 assignment by TCRdb is unverifiable without DNA. Germline values: CDR1 DFQATT, CDR2 SNEGSKA (reference sequence). The CDR3 loop spans 15 amino acids. CDR3 in amino acids: CSARRTSEGTGELFF.

The chain is built from TRBV3-1 and TRBJ1-6; TCRdb names TRBD1, which stays unverified in the absence of DNA. The CDR3 runs 14 residues. In germline, CDR1 is LGHDT, CDR2 YNNKEL (reference sequence). CDR3 sequence: CASSQTGVDSPLHF.

The chain is built from TRBV29-1 and TRBJ2-3. The CDR3 length is 11 residues. From germline, CDR1 is SQVTM and CDR2 ANQGSEA. CDR3 sequence reads: CSGLRADTQYF.